The 4 T cell receptor beta chains below all came from one sample that was sequenced in a study of blood T cell repertoires in COVID-19. The method was immunoSEQ multiplex PCR; TCRdb's version includes in-frame clones alone and lacks a portion of them. The table lists around 270,000 clones, around 90% of them singletons. Material for sequencing was peripheral blood. All receptors come from a person aged 18-29 years with COVID-19, enrolled during active disease.

The chain is built from TRBV5-1 and TRBJ2-2; 10 bases match TRBD1. V shed 4 bases, J shed 5 bases, and the junction held 8 bases outside the gene matches. The CDR3 contains 16 residues. Germline CDR1 and CDR2: SGHRS and YFSETQ. The CDR3 loop reads CASSAGTGAYTGELFF. CDR3 coding DNA: TGCGCCAGCAGCGCCGGGACAGGGGCATATACCGGGGAGCTGTTTTTT. Based on the CDR3 plus reference TRBV5-1 and TRBJ2-2, the full variable domain is KAGVTQTPRYLIKTRGQQVTLSCSPISGHRSVSWYQQTPGQGLQFLFEYFSETQRNKGNFPGRFSGRQFSNSRSEMNVSTLELGDSALYLCASSAGTGAYTGELFFGEGSRLTVL.

The J gene is TRBJ1-1, the V gene TRBV10-1; no clear D. The CDR3 has 13 residues. Trimming pared 4 bases from V and 1 base from J, leaving 7 bases between. Germline lookup yields CDR1 WNHNN and CDR2 SYGVQD (reference sequence). The CDR3 region has the DNA TGCGCCAGCAGTGTACAGAGGAACACTGAAGCTTTCTTT. This translates into CASSVQRNTEAFF.

The rearrangement joins TRBV9 to TRBJ1-4, with 11 nucleotides matching TRBD1. Trimming at V came to 3 bases and at J to 5 bases, leaving 12 bases not matched to a gene. Per germline, CDR1 SGDLS and CDR2 YYNGEE. This CDR3 region has 18 residues. CDR3 sequence: CASSASSDRGRINEKLFF. DNA for the CDR3: TGTGCCAGCAGCGCGTCATCGGACAGGGGGCGGATAAATGAAAAACTGTTTTTT.

The chain links TRBV7-2 to TRBJ1-5, with 9 nucleotides matching TRBD1. The CDR3 is made up of 14 amino acids. The germline V gene encodes CDR1 SGHTA and CDR2 FQGNSA. The V segment lost 5 bases and the J segment 4 bases; nucleotides outside the gene matches: 3. CDR3: CASSPQGANQPQHF. In DNA form, the CDR3 reads TGTGCCAGCAGCCCACAGGGGGCAAATCAGCCCCAGCATTTT.